Listed below are T cell receptor beta chains from one sample, sequenced in a study of T cell clones after liver transplantation. Profiling relied on immunoSEQ multiplex PCR, and the TCRdb table lists in-frame clones only, not all of them. This table holds about 21,000 clones, under 95% found once. Here the sequenced sample was CD8+ T cells from blood, taken less than 26 months after liver transplant. These TCRs come from a human patient who received a liver transplant. The graft donor may have given rise to some T cells. Each CDR3 is given with its conserved first and last residue. The D gene is left open where the match is weak. Expanded clones are given a class, and other clones once, few, many or no size at all.

TRBV6-5	TRBD2	16	TRBJ2-6	NA	TGTGCCAGCAGTTACCGGGAGGGACCTGGGGCCAACGTCCTGACTTTC	CASSYREGPGANVLTF
TRBV30	TRBD1	14	TRBJ2-2	NA	TGTGCCTGGAGTCTAGGGACAGGGGCCGGGGAGCTGTTTTTT	CAWSLGTGAGELFF
TRBV10-2	NA	14	TRBJ2-7	NA	TGCGCCAGCAGTGAGACTAGGGGGGCCTACGAGCAGTACTTC	CASSETRGAYEQYF
TRBV7-9	NA	11	TRBJ2-2	NA	TGTGCCAGCAGCTCCAGCGGGGAGCTGTTTTTT	CASSSSGELFF
TRBV7-9	NA	15	TRBJ1-1	NA	TGTGCCAGCAGCCCTCCGTTGGGGGCGAGCACTGAAGCTTTCTTT	CASSPPLGASTEAFF
TRBV27	TRBD2	13	TRBJ2-7	NA	TGTGCCAGCACGGGAGGGCCGGGGTACGAGCAGTACTTC	CASTGGPGYEQYF
TRBV27	TRBD2	16	TRBJ2-2	NA	TGTGCCAGCAGTTTATCATTGGCGGGAGCGGACGGGGAGCTGTTTTTT	CASSLSLAGADGELFF
TRBV11-3	TRBD1	13	TRBJ1-1	NA	TGTGCCAGCGGCGGACAGGGAGAGACTGAAGCTTTCTTT	CASGGQGETEAFF
TRBV28	TRBD2	14	TRBJ2-7	NA	TGTGCCAGCAGGGCCGGGACTAGCCCCAACGAGCAGTACTTC	CASRAGTSPNEQYF
TRBV4-2	TRBD1	16	TRBJ2-7	NA	TGTGCCAGCAGCCTAATCGGCGGGACAGGGAATAACGAGCAGTACTTC	CASSLIGGTGNNEQYF
TRBV19	NA	14	TRBJ2-4	NA	TGTGCCAGTACCCAAGACGGGGAGGAGAGCATTCAGTACTTC	CASTQDGEESIQYF
TRBV6-5	TRBD2	16	TRBJ2-2	NA	TGTGCCAGCAGTTACTCTGCGGGAGAGAGAACCGGGGAGCTGTTTTTT	CASSYSAGERTGELFF
TRBV29-1	NA	13	TRBJ2-6	NA	TGCAGCGTTGTGGAATCTGGGGCCAACGTCCTGACTTTC	CSVVESGANVLTF
TRBV29-1	NA	14	TRBJ2-7	NA	TGCAGCGTTGGGACTACTGACAGCTCCTACGAGCAGTACTTC	CSVGTTDSSYEQYF
TRBV27	NA	14	TRBJ1-2	few	TGTGCCAGCAGTTCCTCGCCCGAGTACTATGGCTACACCTTC	CASSSSPEYYGYTF
TRBV4-1	TRBD1	14	TRBJ2-7	NA	TGCGCCAGCAGCCCGGACAGGGCGAACTACGAGCAGTACTTC	CASSPDRANYEQYF
TRBV10-1	NA	12	TRBJ2-2	NA	TGCGCCAGCAGCGGTGAGACCGGGGAGCTGTTTTTT	CASSGETGELFF
TRBV5-6	NA	17	TRBJ2-7	once	TGTGCCAGCAGCGGGACTGGGGGAACGGGACCCTCCTACGAGCAGTACTTC	CASSGTGGTGPSYEQYF
TRBV7-7	NA	12	TRBJ2-5	large	TGTGCTAGCAGCCTAGCCGGCGAGACCCAGTACTTC	CASSLAGETQYF
TRBV7-9	NA	15	TRBJ2-6	NA	TGTGCCAGCAGCTCTACAGGCTCTGGGGCCAACGTCCTGACTTTC	CASSSTGSGANVLTF
TRBV4-3	TRBD2	17	TRBJ2-7	NA	TGCGCCAGCAGCCACCGGACTAGCGGGAGTCCCCTCCTCGAGCAGTACTTC	CASSHRTSGSPLLEQYF
TRBV7-9	NA	15	TRBJ2-5	NA	TGTGCCAGCAGCTCCCCCCGTGGGCTCCAAGAGACCCAGTACTTC	CASSSPRGLQETQYF
TRBV9	TRBD2	15	TRBJ2-7	NA	TGTGCCAGCAGCGTTTCTAGCGGGAGCACCTACGAGCAGTACTTC	CASSVSSGSTYEQYF